Described below is a single TCR beta chain sequence and its context. Antigen unknown. Next came a second PCR, run for roughly 7 to 12 cycles, which used a sample-barcoded 5' primer along with a J-beta primer mix. TCRdb re-derived calls from the 5' RACE reads in MiXCR, one entry per CDR3 protein. The sample lists 1.5 million to 1.8 million distinct CDR3 sequences; about 42% were seen once. Trimming left V 0 bases short and J 7 bases short, with 16 bases between. Germline-derived CDR1 and CDR2 are SGHTA and FQGNSA. The CDR3 sequence is 16 residues long. The donors, all healthy, were Caucasians living in Russia, aged about 6 to 95. Extractions gave at least 5.5 micrograms of total RNA per sample. This record belongs to a study of blood T cells in healthy people across ages. At the level of the study: About one barcoded beta molecule per two T cells was captured by template switching.

Study outcomes and limitations: Researchers judged that diversity estimates from one million T cells fell short of true values.

The chain links TRBV7-2 to TRBJ2-4; tentatively, D is TRBD2 (5 bases). The sequence was collected from a woman between 18 and 30 years old in good health. Sequencing was done on a sample of blood. DNA for the CDR3: TGTGCCAGCAGCTTAGCCCTCTCAGCGGTCTTGAACATTCAGTACTTC. This encodes CASSLALSAVLNIQYF.